One sample yielded the 11 T cell receptor beta chains listed below, sequenced in a study of blood T cell repertoires in COVID-19. Assay used: immunoSEQ multiplex PCR; TCRdb lists only in-frame clones, some missing. Among more than 300,000 clones, 75% to 90% were seen once, and the ten largest hold roughly 6.3%. Sequenced material: peripheral blood. The receptors originated from a woman aged 45-60 years with COVID-19, enrolled during active disease.

The chain combines TRBV25-1 with TRBJ1-2; 8 bases fit TRBD1. Losses at the gene ends were 4 bases for V and 9 bases for J; bases not matched to a gene: 4. This CDR3 is built from 12 residues. Germline loops: CDR1 MGHDK, CDR2 SYGVNS. In nucleotides, the CDR3 is TGTGCCAGCAGTGGAAACAGGGGGAGCTACACCTTC. It is translated as CASSGNRGSYTF.

In nucleotides, the CDR3 is TGTGCCAGCAGCGCCATGGGGGCTAGCGGGCTCACAGATACGCAGTATTTT. Amino acid sequence: CASSAMGASGLTDTQYF. V gene TRBV7-6 combines with J gene TRBJ2-3; 8 nucleotides agree with TRBD2. The CDR3 consists of 17 residues. CDR1 is SGHVS and CDR2 is FNYEAQ in the germline V gene. V trimming: 5 bases; J trimming: 2 bases; junction bases outside the gene matches: 12.

The chain employs TRBV12-3 or TRBV12-4 and TRBJ1-1; possibly TRBD1 for D (5 bases). This CDR3 spans 12 amino acids. V lost 10 bases and J 5 bases, leaving 14 bases between the germline ends. CDR3 sequence (DNA): TGTGCCACCCTTCAGGGCTGGACTGAAGCTTTCTTT. Protein: CATLQGWTEAFF.

The V and J genes are TRBV5-1 and TRBJ1-1, with D perhaps matching TRBD1 (5 bases). Looked up from germline, CDR1 is SGHRS and CDR2 is YFSETQ. CDR3 length equals 14 residues. V dropped 4 bases and J dropped 0 bases, with 10 bases sitting between them. CDR3 DNA sequence: TGCGCCAGCAGCCTGACAGACTTGAACACTGAAGCTTTCTTT. Protein product: CASSLTDLNTEAFF.

CDR3 coding DNA: TGTGCCAGCTCCCTCCGTCGGACAGGGGGCGAATCTGGTGAAAAACTGTTTTTT. Amino acids: CASSLRRTGGESGEKLFF. V usage is TRBV18 and J usage is TRBJ1-4, with 11 nucleotides matching TRBD1. In germline, CDR1 is KGHSH, CDR2 LQKENI. The CDR3 contains 18 residues. V dropped 6 bases and J dropped 7; count of bases not matched to a gene: 16.

J is TRBJ1-6 and V is TRBV12-3 or TRBV12-4, with 7 bases matching TRBD1. The CDR3 contains 13 residues. Trimming cost V 6 bases and J 9 bases; bases outside gene matches: 5. CDR3 sequence reads: CASRTGTTSPLHF. Here the CDR3 DNA reads TGTGCCAGCAGGACAGGGACGACTTCACCCCTCCACTTT.

In regard to this clone: Other DNA sequences in the same sample also yield this CDR3. This chain uses TRBV5-1 with TRBJ2-7, with 8 bases matching TRBD1. CDR1 is SGHRS and CDR2 is YFSETQ in the germline V gene. Trimming took 0 bases from V and 4 from J; bases not matched to a gene: 3. This CDR3 region has 14 residues. This CDR3 reads CASSLAGGGYEQYF. DNA of the CDR3: TGCGCCAGCAGCTTGGCAGGGGGCGGGTACGAGCAGTACTTC.

The rearrangement uses TRBV12-3 or TRBV12-4 and TRBJ2-2, with TRBD1 as a possible D gene (6 bases). Trimming took off 7 bases at V and 3 bases at J, with 6 bases between the two ends. The length of the CDR3 is 12 residues. CDR3 in DNA: TGTGCCAGCAACAGGGACACCGGGGAGCTGTTTTTT. It codes for CASNRDTGELFF.

V and J are TRBV30 and TRBJ1-2; a possible D gene is TRBD1 (5 bases). From germline, CDR1 is GTSNPN and CDR2 SVGIG (reference sequence). CDR3 length: 17 residues. The ends were cut back, 0 bases at V and 8 bases at J, with 25 bases in the middle. The CDR3 here is CAWSVSPSTVLRSGYTF. CDR3 coding DNA: TGTGCCTGGAGTGTAAGCCCCTCGACAGTTCTCAGGTCGGGCTACACCTTC.

The chain combines TRBV7-2 with TRBJ2-2, with 10 nucleotides matching TRBD1. Germline V gene sequence: CDR1 SGHTA, CDR2 FQGNSA. Trimming removed 2 bases from V and 5 bases from J; junction bases left unmatched: 8. CDR3 length: 17 amino acids. This chain's CDR3 is CASSLRQGALGTGELFF. In DNA form, the CDR3 reads TGTGCCAGCAGCTTACGACAGGGGGCGCTGGGGACCGGGGAGCTGTTTTTT.

The chain links TRBV5-6 to TRBJ2-1; 7 bases are shared with TRBD2. Germline loops: CDR1 SGHDT, CDR2 YYEEEE. Trimming cost V 0 bases and J 14 bases; bases outside gene matches: 8. There are 13 residues in the CDR3. The CDR3 nucleotides are TGTGCCAGCAGCTTGGCCCTCAGCGGGAATAAGTTCTTC. It is translated as CASSLALSGNKFF. Full variable domain (remainder filled in from reference TRBV5-6 and TRBJ2-1): DAGVTQSPTHLIKTRGQQVTLRCSPKSGHDTVSWYQQALGQGPQFIFQYYEEEERQRGNFPDRFSGHQFPNYSSELNVNALLLGDSALYLCASSLALSGNKFFGPGTRLTVL.